This TCR beta chain came from a study of control samples from healthy donors and cancer patients. TCRdb's copy holds only in-frame clones and misses some; the assay was immunoSEQ multiplex PCR. The sample carries 100,000 to 150,000 clones, about 93% recorded once. V lost 2 bases and J lost 4, with 12 bases in between. This CDR3 has 15 amino acids. From germline, CDR1 is SGHKS and CDR2 YYEKEE (reference sequence). The specimen sequenced was blood. J is TRBJ2-2 and V is TRBV5-5; weak D call: TRBD1 (6 bases). This sequence was found in a man aged 35 to 55 in good health. The CDR3 DNA is TGTGCCAGCAGCTTTAACCCAGGGGTCACCGGGGAGCTGTTTTTT. It translates to CASSFNPGVTGELFF.